A single sample gave rise to the 12 T cell receptor beta chains below, sequenced in a study of blood T cell repertoires in COVID-19. This table comes from immunoSEQ multiplex PCR, and its TCRdb copy is limited to in-frame clones, with some not included. Found here are fewer than 200,000 clones, 81% of them singletons; the top ten hold about 11%. The specimen was peripheral blood. The source of these receptors is a woman aged 35 to 49 with COVID-19, enrolled during active disease.

The table lists this clone with a few counts. CDR3 coding DNA: TGCGCCAGCAGTGGCTCACTACAAGAGACCCAGTACTTC. As protein: CASSGSLQETQYF. V gene TRBV10-1 combines with J gene TRBJ2-5; the D is unclear. The ends were cut back, 4 bases at V and 2 bases at J, with 8 bases in the middle. Germline V gene lookup returns CDR1 WNHNN and CDR2 SYGVQD (reference sequence). The CDR3 length is 13 residues.

This chain joins TRBV30 and TRBJ2-2; the D gene could be TRBD1 or TRBD2 (6 bases each). V was shortened by 5 bases and J by 6 bases, with 7 bases between the two germline ends. Per germline, CDR1 GTSNPN and CDR2 SVGIG (reference sequence). The CDR3 consists of 11 residues. CDR3 loop: CAWGGPGELFF. The CDR3 DNA reads TGTGCCTGGGGGGGGCCCGGGGAGCTGTTTTTT. Together with reference TRBV30 and TRBJ2-2, the CDR3 gives the full variable domain: SQTIHQWPATLVQPVGSPLSLECTVEGTSNPNLYWYRQAAGRGLQLLFYSVGIGQISSEVPQNLSASRPQDRQFILSSKKLLLSDSGFYLCAWGGPGELFFGEGSRLTVL.

This rearrangement joins TRBV2 to TRBJ2-2; 13 bases fit TRBD2. The V segment lost 7 bases and the J segment 4 bases; nucleotides outside the gene matches: 6. The CDR3 contains 16 residues. Germline V gives CDR1 SNHLY, CDR2 FYNNEI. In nucleotides, the CDR3 is TGTGCCAGCACTGGACTAGCGGGAGTGGGCACCGGGGAGCTGTTTTTT. Protein product: CASTGLAGVGTGELFF.

This chain links TRBV7-9 with TRBJ1-6; maybe TRBD1 (5 bases). The CDR3 runs to 17 residues. Deletions cut 0 bases from V and 6 bases from J, with 15 bases between. Germline V gene lookup returns CDR1 SEHNR and CDR2 FQNEAQ (reference sequence). Here the CDR3 reads CASSLAARGGGNSPLHF. For the CDR3, the DNA is TGTGCCAGCAGCTTAGCCGCTCGGGGGGGAGGTAATTCACCCCTCCACTTT.

The chain is built from TRBV7-8 and TRBJ2-2; TRBD2 matches at 7 bases. J was trimmed by 2 bases and V by 3 bases; bases with no gene match: 3. The germline V gene has CDR1 SGHVS and CDR2 FQNEAQ. The CDR3 consists of 15 residues. The CDR3 is CASSLTSQNTGELFF. The CDR3 DNA sequence: TGTGCCAGCAGCTTGACTAGCCAAAACACCGGGGAGCTGTTTTTT.

This chain uses TRBV11-2 with TRBJ2-7, with D perhaps matching TRBD1 (6 bases). V was cut by 5 bases and J by 0 bases, with 20 bases left in between. Germline V lookup: CDR1 SGHAT, CDR2 FQNNGV. The CDR3 has 17 amino acids. The chain's CDR3 is CASSPSFGQLYSYEQYV. In nucleotides, the CDR3 is TGTGCCAGCAGCCCATCTTTCGGACAGTTATACTCCTACGAGCAGTACGTC.

DNA for the CDR3: TGTGCCAGCAGCCGCGCGTCTAGCACAGATACGCAGTATTTT. This encodes CASSRASSTDTQYF. The V gene is TRBV3-1 (or the pseudogene TRBV3-2), the J gene TRBJ2-3, with D unclear. Germline V lookup: CDR1 LGHDT, CDR2 YNNKEL (reference sequence). Trimming pared 4 bases from V and 0 bases from J, leaving 8 bases between. This CDR3 is built from 14 residues.

This chain joins TRBV30 and TRBJ1-2; no definite D call. Trimming shortened V by 6 bases and J by 5 bases, and 7 bases separated the two germline ends. Germline V gene sequence: CDR1 GTSNPN, CDR2 SVGIG (reference sequence). This CDR3 is 10 amino acids long. CDR3 sequence: CACHTYGYTF. The CDR3 DNA is TGTGCCTGCCACACGTATGGCTACACCTTC.

This chain joins TRBV7-9 and TRBJ2-3, with 12 nucleotides matching TRBD2. The CDR3 contains 18 residues. Germline loops: CDR1 SEHNR, CDR2 FQNEAQ (reference sequence). Trimming at V came to 2 bases and at J to 2 bases, leaving 8 bases not matched to a gene. CDR3 bases: TGTGCCAGCAGCTTACCGATACGGACTAGCGGGGACACAGATACGCAGTATTTT. Residues: CASSLPIRTSGDTDTQYF.

J is TRBJ1-2 and V is TRBV5-8, with a possible D match to TRBD1 (5 bases). V gave up 3 bases and J gave up 4 bases, with 13 bases separating them. CDR1 and CDR2 from the germline V gene are SGHTS and YDEGEE. The CDR3 length is 14 residues. The CDR3 DNA is TGTGCCAGCAGCTGGGACGGGAGGGTCTATGGCTACACCTTC. This gives the protein CASSWDGRVYGYTF.

This chain joins TRBV5-4 and TRBJ2-1; tentatively, D is TRBD2 (7 bases). In germline, CDR1 is SGHNT, CDR2 YYREEE (reference sequence). This CDR3 region has 15 residues. Trimming took off 2 bases at V and 6 bases at J, with 15 bases between the two ends. CDR3 nucleotides: TGTGCCAGCAGCTTATCGGGGGGCTTTTCCAATGAGCAGTTCTTC. Translation gives CASSLSGGFSNEQFF.

CDR3 residues: CASSPVNSPLHF. CDR3 nucleotides: TGCGCCAGCAGCCCCGTAAATTCACCCCTCCACTTT. V is TRBV4-1 and J is TRBJ1-6; no reliable D call. Germline V lookup: CDR1 MGHRA, CDR2 YSYEKL. This CDR3 comprises 12 residues. The V gene lost 4 bases and the J gene lost 7 bases, with 5 bases spanning the gap.